This T cell receptor beta chain was retrieved from a study of blood T cell repertoires in COVID-19. Participants spanned ages about 18 to 100 years and resided in fewer than 30 US areas. Cohorts were based on clinical histories the participants reported. Original methodology: Amplification of reference gene primers provided the estimated nucleated cell counts. Produced via immunoSEQ multiplex PCR; TCRdb's table is partial and in-frame only. The V and J calls and clone size are taken from that table; D and trimming were inferred from the DNA. The table shows under 200,000 clones, with around nine tenths occurring only once. The sequence derives from a woman younger than 35 who had recovered from COVID-19. The sequenced material came from PBMCs or T cells enriched from blood (not recorded which).

The CDR3: CASSFHYNEQFF. The CDR3 DNA follows: TGTGCCAGCAGCTTCCACTACAATGAGCAGTTCTTC. The V and J genes are TRBV13 and TRBJ2-1; D is uncertain. CDR1 is PRHDT, CDR2 FYEKMQ, per germline (reference sequence). The CDR3 extends over 12 amino acids. Trimming stripped 3 bases from V and 3 bases from J, with 3 bases between.